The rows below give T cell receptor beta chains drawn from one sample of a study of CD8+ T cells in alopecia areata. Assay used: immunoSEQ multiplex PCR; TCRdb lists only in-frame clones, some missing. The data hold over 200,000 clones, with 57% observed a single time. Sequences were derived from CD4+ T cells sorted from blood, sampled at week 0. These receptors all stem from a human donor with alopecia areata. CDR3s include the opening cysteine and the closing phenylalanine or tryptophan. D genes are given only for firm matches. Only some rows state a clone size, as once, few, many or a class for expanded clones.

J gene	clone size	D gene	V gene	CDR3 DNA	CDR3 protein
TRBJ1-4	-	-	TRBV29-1	TGCAGCGTCCAAGAGGGGAGTCCTAATGAAAAACTGTTTTTT	CSVQEGSPNEKLFF
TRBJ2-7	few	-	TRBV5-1	TGCGCCAGCAGCTTGTCCGGGAAGTACGAGCAGTACTTC	CASSLSGKYEQYF
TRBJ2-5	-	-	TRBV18	TGTGCCAGCTCACCACTGGTCAGCCAGGGGTACGGAGAGACCCAGTACTTC	CASSPLVSQGYGETQYF
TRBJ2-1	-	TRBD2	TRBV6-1	TGTGCCAGCAGGCTGACTAGCGGGTCCTACAATGAGCAGTTCTTC	CASRLTSGSYNEQFF
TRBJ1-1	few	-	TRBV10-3	TGTGCCACCGTGGACAGCCGTCGCATGAACACTGAAGCTTTCTTT	CATVDSRRMNTEAFF
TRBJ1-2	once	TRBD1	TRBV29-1	TGCAGCGGTAGACAGGGTGTTGGCTACACCTTC	CSGRQGVGYTF
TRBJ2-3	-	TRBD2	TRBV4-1	TGCGCCAGCAGCCAAGATGAAGGACTAGCGGGAATAGATACGCAGTATTTT	CASSQDEGLAGIDTQYF
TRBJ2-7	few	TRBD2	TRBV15	TGTGCCACCAGCACCACTTTTACAGGAACTGGACTAGCGGGAGCCCACGAGCAGTACTTC	CATSTTFTGTGLAGAHEQYF
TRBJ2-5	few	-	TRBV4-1	TGCGCCAGCAGCCAAGTTTTTAGGGAGACCCAGTACTTC	CASSQVFRETQYF
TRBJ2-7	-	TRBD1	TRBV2	TGTGCCAGCACTAACGGACAGGGGACCTACGAGCAGTACTTC	CASTNGQGTYEQYF
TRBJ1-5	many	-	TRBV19	TGTGCCAGTAGTATTCTGGGGGGTTACCAGCCCCAGCATTTT	CASSILGGYQPQHF
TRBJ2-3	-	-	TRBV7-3	TGTGCCAGCAGCTGGAGCGGAACTAGCACAGATACGCAGTATTTT	CASSWSGTSTDTQYF
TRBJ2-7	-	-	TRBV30	TGTGCCTGGAGTGTACGGGAGCAGTACTTC	CAWSVREQYF
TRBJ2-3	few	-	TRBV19	TGTGCCAGTACCTCGATTTCCACAGATACGCAGTATTTT	CASTSISTDTQYF
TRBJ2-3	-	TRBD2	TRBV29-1	TGCAGCATGCAAGCGGGGAGCACAGATACGCAGTATTTT	CSMQAGSTDTQYF
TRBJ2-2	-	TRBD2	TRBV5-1	TGCGCCAGCAGCTTTAGCGGGGCCAACACCGGGGAGCTGTTTTTT	CASSFSGANTGELFF
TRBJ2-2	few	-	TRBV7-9	TGTGCCAGCAGCTCTCGTTCCACCGGGGAGCTGTTTTTT	CASSSRSTGELFF
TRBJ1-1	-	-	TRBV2	TGTGCCAGCTCGACGGCCCCGAACACTGAAGCTTTCTTT	CASSTAPNTEAFF
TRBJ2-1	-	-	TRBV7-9	TGTGCCAGCAGCCCGGTCACGAATGAGCAGTTCTTC	CASSPVTNEQFF
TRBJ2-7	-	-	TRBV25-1	TGTGCCAGCAGGGGGGCGGGGGTAGAGCAGTACTTC	CASRGAGVEQYF
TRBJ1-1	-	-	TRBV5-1	TGCGCCAGCAGCTTGGCCGTCCTCCGGAACACTGAAGCTTTCTTT	CASSLAVLRNTEAFF
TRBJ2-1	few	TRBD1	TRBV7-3	TGTGCCAGCAGCGAAATACAGGGGAGCTCCTACAATGAGCAGTTCTTC	CASSEIQGSSYNEQFF
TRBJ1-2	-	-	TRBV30	TGTGCCTGGACGTCTCTCCCGGGGGGCTACACCTTC	CAWTSLPGGYTF
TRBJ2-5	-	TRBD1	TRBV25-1	TGTGCCAGCAGTGAATTTATCCCTCGCGCAGGGGGCATAGAGACCCAGTACTTC	CASSEFIPRAGGIETQYF
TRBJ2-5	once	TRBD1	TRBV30	TGTGCCTGGAGTGGACAGGGCGGAGAGACCCAGTACTTC	CAWSGQGGETQYF
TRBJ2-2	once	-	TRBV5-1	TGCGCCAGCAGCTTGGATGCGGGGCTGAGCGGGGAGCTGTTTTTT	CASSLDAGLSGELFF
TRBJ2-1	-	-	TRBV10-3	TGTGCCGTCCCCTTTCCCGGGGTCCTATCCTACAATGAGCAGTTCTTC	CAVPFPGVLSYNEQFF
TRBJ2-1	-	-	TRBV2	TGTGCCAGCAGGGACCGGACAGCAGACAATGAGCAGTTCTTC	CASRDRTADNEQFF
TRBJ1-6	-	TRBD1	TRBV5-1	TGCGCCAGCAGCCGTTGGACAGGGGAGAATTCACCCCTCCACTTT	CASSRWTGENSPLHF
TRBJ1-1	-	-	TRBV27	TGTGCCAGCAGTTCTGATGCAGGAAGGTGGACTGAAGCTTTCTTT	CASSSDAGRWTEAFF
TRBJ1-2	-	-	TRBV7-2	TGTGCCAGCAGCTTAGGACCGGTCGGCGGCTACACCTTC	CASSLGPVGGYTF
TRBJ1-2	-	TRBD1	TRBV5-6	TGTGCCAGCAGCTCGGGACAGGGGCGATATTATGGCTACACCTTC	CASSSGQGRYYGYTF
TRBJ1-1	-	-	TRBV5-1	TGCGCCAGCAGCCAAGGACGGGGAGGCGCTGAAGCTTTCTTT	CASSQGRGGAEAFF
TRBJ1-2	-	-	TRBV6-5	TGTGCCAGCAGTTACGGGCAAAGCTATGGCTACACCTTC	CASSYGQSYGYTF
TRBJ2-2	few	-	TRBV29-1	TGCAGCGCAACTGAGAACACCGGGGAGCTGTTTTTT	CSATENTGELFF
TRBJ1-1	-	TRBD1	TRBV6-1	TGTGCCAGCAGTGCGATGACAGGGGGTGGCTTGAACACTGAAGCTTTCTTT	CASSAMTGGGLNTEAFF
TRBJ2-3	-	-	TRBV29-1	TGCAGCGTTGGTAGGGGCCAAAGCACAGATACGCAGTATTTT	CSVGRGQSTDTQYF
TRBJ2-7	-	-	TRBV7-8	TGTGCCAGCAGCTTAACGTGGGCAAGGGAGCAGTACTTC	CASSLTWAREQYF
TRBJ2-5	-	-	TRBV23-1	TGCGCCAGCAGTCAATCCGGCAGGGCTTGGAAGACCCAGTACTTC	CASSQSGRAWKTQYF
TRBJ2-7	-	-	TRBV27	TGTGCCAGCAGTTTATTAATTGGACCATACGAGCAGTACTTC	CASSLLIGPYEQYF
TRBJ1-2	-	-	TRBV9	TGTGCCAGCAGCGTAGAGGGATTCTATGGCTACACCTTC	CASSVEGFYGYTF
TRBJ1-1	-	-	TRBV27	TGTGCCAGCAGACTTGGGCAGGGGCGAGACACTGAAGCTTTCTTT	CASRLGQGRDTEAFF
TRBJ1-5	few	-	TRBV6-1	TGTGCCAGCAGTGCACAGGGAGGCAATCAGCCCCAGCATTTT	CASSAQGGNQPQHF
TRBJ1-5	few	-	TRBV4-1	TGCGCCAGCAGCCAAGATGTTTACGGCAGCATCAATCAGCCCCAGCATTTT	CASSQDVYGSINQPQHF
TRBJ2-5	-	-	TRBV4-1	TGCGCCAGCAGCCAAGATCCGGTACAAGAGACCCAGTACTTC	CASSQDPVQETQYF
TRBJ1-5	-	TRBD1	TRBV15	TGTGCCACCAGCAGAGATATCGGGAACAGGGGAGGCAATCAGCCCCAGCATTTT	CATSRDIGNRGGNQPQHF
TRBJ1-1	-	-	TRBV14	TGTGCCAGCAGCCAGCAGGGGATCACTGAAGCTTTCTTT	CASSQQGITEAFF
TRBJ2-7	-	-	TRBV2	TGTGCCAGCAGGAGTCCGGGAACCCACGAGCAGTACTTC	CASRSPGTHEQYF
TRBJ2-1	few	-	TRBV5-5	TGTGCCAGCAGCGTCCCCGGCTTAAGCACTGAGCAGTTCTTC	CASSVPGLSTEQFF
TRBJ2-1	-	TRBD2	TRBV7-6	TGTGCCAGCAGCTTGATAGGACTAGCCTTCGGCAATGAGCAGTTCTTC	CASSLIGLAFGNEQFF
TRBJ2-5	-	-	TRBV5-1	TGCGCCAGCAGCTTAAATCAAGAGACCCAGTACTTC	CASSLNQETQYF
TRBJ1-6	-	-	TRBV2	TGTGCCAGCAGGGTGGGTTATAATTCACCCCTCCACTTT	CASRVGYNSPLHF
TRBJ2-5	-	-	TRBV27	TGTGCCAGCAGCCGAAGGGGTGTCCAGACCCAGTACTTC	CASSRRGVQTQYF
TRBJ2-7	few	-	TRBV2	TGTGCCAGCACCTACAGGGAGGATAGCTGGTACGAGCAGTACTTC	CASTYREDSWYEQYF
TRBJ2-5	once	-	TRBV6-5	TGTGCCAGCAGTGAAACGGGAAAGGGAGAGACCCAGTACTTC	CASSETGKGETQYF
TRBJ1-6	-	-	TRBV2	TGTGCCACCTCGACAGGCGGCGATTCACCCCTCCACTTT	CATSTGGDSPLHF
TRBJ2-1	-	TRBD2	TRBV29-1	TGCAGCGGTGTGAGCGGGAGCCCTCTCCAGGAGCAGTTCTTC	CSGVSGSPLQEQFF
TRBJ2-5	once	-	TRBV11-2	TGTGCCAGCAGCTTATTTGGAGGAGAGACCCAGTACTTC	CASSLFGGETQYF
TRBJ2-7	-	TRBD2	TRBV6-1	TGTGCCGGCCGCGGGACTAGCGTTTCCGAGCAGTACTTC	CAGRGTSVSEQYF
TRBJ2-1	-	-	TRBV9	TGTGCCAGCAATCAGGATTCCAATGAGCAGTTCTTC	CASNQDSNEQFF